A selection of T cell receptor beta chains follows, all from one sample in a study of glioma-infiltrating T cells after dendritic cell vaccination. Some clones are missing from TCRdb's copy, which holds only in-frame ones; the method was immunoSEQ multiplex PCR. The repertoire consists of around 97,000 clones, with 75% to 85% occurring once and the leading ten covering roughly 12%. Sequencing used blood, obtained before dendritic cell vaccination. Source of these receptors: a human donor with glioblastoma. The CDR3 runs from the conserved cysteine through the conserved F or W. D genes are given only for firm matches. Expanded clones are given a class, and other clones once, few, many or no size at all.

cdr3_length: 14; d_call: -; v_call: TRBV14; j_call: TRBJ2-7; clone_size: -; cdr3_aa: CASSQEMVRDEQYF; cdr3_nt: TGTGCCAGCAGCCAAGAGATGGTTCGAGACGAGCAGTACTTC
cdr3_length: 14; d_call: -; v_call: TRBV7-9; j_call: TRBJ1-2; clone_size: -; cdr3_aa: CASSPPDSYYGYTF; cdr3_nt: TGTGCCAGCAGCCCCCCGGACAGTTACTATGGCTACACCTTC
cdr3_length: 14; d_call: -; v_call: TRBV7-6; j_call: TRBJ1-1; clone_size: -; cdr3_aa: CASSLRGGDTEAFF; cdr3_nt: TGTGCCAGCAGCTTGCGGGGGGGGGACACTGAAGCTTTCTTT
cdr3_length: 14; d_call: TRBD1; v_call: TRBV27; j_call: TRBJ1-5; clone_size: -; cdr3_aa: CASSPDRVDQPQHF; cdr3_nt: TGTGCCAGCAGCCCAGACAGGGTCGATCAGCCCCAGCATTTT
cdr3_length: 14; d_call: -; v_call: TRBV2; j_call: TRBJ1-4; clone_size: few; cdr3_aa: CASSVPFPNEKLFF; cdr3_nt: TGTGCCAGCAGTGTCCCCTTCCCTAATGAAAAACTGTTTTTT
cdr3_length: 18; d_call: -; v_call: TRBV7-9; j_call: TRBJ2-7; clone_size: -; cdr3_aa: CASSLRDTDPYNSYEQYF; cdr3_nt: TGTGCCAGCAGCTTAAGGGACACAGACCCCTACAACTCCTACGAGCAGTACTTC
cdr3_length: 14; d_call: -; v_call: TRBV12-5; j_call: TRBJ2-4; clone_size: -; cdr3_aa: CASGPGGDKNIQYF; cdr3_nt: TGTGCTAGTGGCCCCGGGGGAGACAAAAACATTCAGTACTTC
cdr3_length: 15; d_call: -; v_call: TRBV7-2; j_call: TRBJ1-1; clone_size: -; cdr3_aa: CASSLLSDTNTEAFF; cdr3_nt: TGTGCCAGCAGCTTACTCTCGGACACGAACACTGAAGCTTTCTTT
cdr3_length: 14; d_call: TRBD1; v_call: TRBV11-2; j_call: TRBJ1-6; clone_size: -; cdr3_aa: CASSWTGPNSPLHF; cdr3_nt: TGTGCCAGCAGCTGGACAGGGCCCAATTCACCCCTCCACTTT
cdr3_length: 15; d_call: -; v_call: TRBV5-1; j_call: TRBJ1-6; clone_size: once; cdr3_aa: CASSSLGGTNSPLHF; cdr3_nt: TGCGCCAGCAGCTCGCTAGGGGGTACTAATTCACCCCTCCACTTT
cdr3_length: 14; d_call: TRBD2; v_call: TRBV10-2; j_call: TRBJ2-3; clone_size: -; cdr3_aa: CASSGLAGTDTQYF; cdr3_nt: TGCGCCAGCAGTGGACTAGCGGGGACAGATACGCAGTATTTT
cdr3_length: 14; d_call: TRBD2; v_call: TRBV29-1; j_call: TRBJ2-1; clone_size: once; cdr3_aa: CSVDPSGVRNEQFF; cdr3_nt: TGCAGCGTTGATCCTAGCGGGGTAAGGAATGAGCAGTTCTTC
cdr3_length: 11; d_call: -; v_call: TRBV21-1; j_call: TRBJ1-1; clone_size: -; cdr3_aa: CASSISGQAFF; cdr3_nt: TGTGCCAGCAGCATTTCGGGTCAAGCTTTCTTT
cdr3_length: 17; d_call: TRBD1; v_call: TRBV19; j_call: TRBJ1-1; clone_size: -; cdr3_aa: CASSIYRRDRRQLEAFF; cdr3_nt: TGTGCCAGTAGTATATACCGCCGGGACAGGCGCCAGTTGGAAGCTTTCTTT
cdr3_length: 15; d_call: TRBD1; v_call: TRBV7-6; j_call: TRBJ2-2; clone_size: -; cdr3_aa: CASSFDRAYAGELFF; cdr3_nt: TGTGCCAGCAGCTTTGACAGGGCCTACGCCGGGGAGCTGTTTTTT
cdr3_length: 15; d_call: TRBD1; v_call: TRBV18; j_call: TRBJ1-1; clone_size: -; cdr3_aa: CASSPGQGMNTEAFF; cdr3_nt: TGTGCCAGCTCACCCGGACAGGGAATGAACACTGAAGCTTTCTTT
cdr3_length: 14; d_call: -; v_call: TRBV5-1; j_call: TRBJ1-2; clone_size: once; cdr3_aa: CASSTATGNYGYTF; cdr3_nt: TGCGCCAGCAGCACCGCAACAGGGAACTATGGCTACACCTTC
cdr3_length: 15; d_call: TRBD2; v_call: TRBV5-6; j_call: TRBJ2-3; clone_size: -; cdr3_aa: CASSWGLAATDTQYF; cdr3_nt: TGTGCCAGCAGCTGGGGACTAGCGGCAACAGATACGCAGTATTTT
cdr3_length: 14; d_call: -; v_call: TRBV5-6; j_call: TRBJ1-2; clone_size: few; cdr3_aa: CASSLGPSMGGYTF; cdr3_nt: TGTGCCAGCAGCTTGGGACCCTCAATGGGCGGCTACACCTTC
cdr3_length: 15; d_call: TRBD2; v_call: TRBV11-1; j_call: TRBJ2-5; clone_size: -; cdr3_aa: CASTTTSGAQETQYF; cdr3_nt: TGTGCCAGCACCACGACTAGCGGGGCTCAAGAGACCCAGTACTTC
cdr3_length: 12; d_call: -; v_call: TRBV2; j_call: TRBJ1-2; clone_size: -; cdr3_aa: CASSGEDYGYTF; cdr3_nt: TGTGCCAGCAGCGGTGAAGACTATGGCTACACCTTC
cdr3_length: 13; d_call: TRBD1; v_call: TRBV27; j_call: TRBJ2-5; clone_size: -; cdr3_aa: CASSFDRGKTQYF; cdr3_nt: TGTGCCAGCAGTTTTGACAGGGGAAAGACCCAGTACTTC
cdr3_length: 13; d_call: -; v_call: TRBV7-9; j_call: TRBJ1-3; clone_size: -; cdr3_aa: CASSLDRGNTIYF; cdr3_nt: TGTGCCAGCAGCTTAGACAGGGGAAACACCATATATTTT
cdr3_length: 14; d_call: -; v_call: TRBV2; j_call: TRBJ1-1; clone_size: -; cdr3_aa: CASSEYRGNTEAFF; cdr3_nt: TGTGCCAGCAGTGAGTATAGAGGGAACACTGAAGCTTTCTTT
cdr3_length: 18; d_call: -; v_call: TRBV19; j_call: TRBJ1-1; clone_size: -; cdr3_aa: CASSVWEFLGGMNTEAFF; cdr3_nt: TGTGCCAGTAGCGTTTGGGAGTTTCTAGGGGGTATGAACACTGAAGCTTTCTTT
cdr3_length: 13; d_call: -; v_call: TRBV6-6; j_call: TRBJ2-2; clone_size: -; cdr3_aa: CASSYSATGELFF; cdr3_nt: TGTGCCAGCAGTTACTCAGCCACCGGGGAGCTGTTTTTT
cdr3_length: 12; d_call: TRBD1; v_call: TRBV4-2; j_call: TRBJ1-2; clone_size: -; cdr3_aa: CASKTGSDGYTF; cdr3_nt: TGTGCCAGCAAGACAGGGTCAGATGGCTACACCTTC
cdr3_length: 16; d_call: -; v_call: TRBV7-9; j_call: TRBJ2-7; clone_size: once; cdr3_aa: CASSPRRGDQSYEQYF; cdr3_nt: TGTGCCAGCAGCCCCCGAAGGGGCGATCAGAGCTACGAGCAGTACTTC
cdr3_length: 11; d_call: TRBD1; v_call: TRBV20-1; j_call: TRBJ1-3; clone_size: -; cdr3_aa: CSASRGNTIYF; cdr3_nt: TGCAGTGCTAGCAGGGGGAACACCATATATTTT
cdr3_length: 15; d_call: TRBD1; v_call: TRBV5-1; j_call: TRBJ1-2; clone_size: -; cdr3_aa: CASSLAGQENYGYTF; cdr3_nt: TGCGCCAGCAGCTTGGCCGGACAGGAAAACTATGGCTACACCTTC
cdr3_length: 12; d_call: -; v_call: TRBV5-1; j_call: TRBJ1-1; clone_size: many; cdr3_aa: CASSLSDTEAFF; cdr3_nt: TGCGCCAGCAGCTTATCGGACACTGAAGCTTTCTTT
cdr3_length: 16; d_call: TRBD1; v_call: TRBV18; j_call: TRBJ2-7; clone_size: -; cdr3_aa: CASSIYGTGLSYEQYF; cdr3_nt: TGTGCCAGCTCAATCTATGGGACAGGACTGTCCTACGAGCAGTACTTC
cdr3_length: 17; d_call: -; v_call: TRBV4-1; j_call: TRBJ1-5; clone_size: -; cdr3_aa: CASSQETRGRGNQPQHF; cdr3_nt: TGCGCCAGCAGCCAAGAGACGCGGGGGCGAGGCAATCAGCCCCAGCATTTT
cdr3_length: 15; d_call: TRBD2; v_call: TRBV5-1; j_call: TRBJ2-5; clone_size: few; cdr3_aa: CASSPRDYREETQYF; cdr3_nt: TGCGCCAGCAGCCCAAGGGACTACCGGGAAGAGACCCAGTACTTC
cdr3_length: 15; d_call: -; v_call: TRBV30; j_call: TRBJ2-7; clone_size: -; cdr3_aa: CAWLKAGGHGYEQYF; cdr3_nt: TGTGCCTGGCTCAAGGCCGGGGGGCATGGCTACGAGCAGTACTTC
cdr3_length: 16; d_call: -; v_call: TRBV11-3; j_call: TRBJ2-6; clone_size: -; cdr3_aa: CASSLAGIIGANVLTF; cdr3_nt: TGTGCCAGCAGCTTAGCAGGGATAATAGGGGCCAACGTCCTGACTTTC
cdr3_length: 15; d_call: -; v_call: TRBV9; j_call: TRBJ2-5; clone_size: few; cdr3_aa: CASSLQPGSQETQYF; cdr3_nt: TGTGCCAGCAGCCTCCAACCGGGGTCCCAAGAGACCCAGTACTTC
cdr3_length: 15; d_call: TRBD2; v_call: TRBV30; j_call: TRBJ2-1; clone_size: -; cdr3_aa: CAWRRLAGSYNEQFF; cdr3_nt: TGTGCCTGGAGACGGCTAGCGGGCTCCTACAATGAGCAGTTCTTC
cdr3_length: 11; d_call: -; v_call: TRBV11-1; j_call: TRBJ2-3; clone_size: -; cdr3_aa: CASLSAGTQYF; cdr3_nt: TGTGCCAGCCTGTCCGCCGGTACGCAGTATTTT
cdr3_length: 14; d_call: -; v_call: TRBV7-2; j_call: TRBJ1-4; clone_size: -; cdr3_aa: CASRPDTGGEKLFF; cdr3_nt: TGTGCCAGCAGACCCGACACTGGTGGCGAAAAACTGTTTTTT
cdr3_length: 14; d_call: TRBD2; v_call: TRBV5-8; j_call: TRBJ2-7; clone_size: many; cdr3_aa: CASSLRGGRNEQYF; cdr3_nt: TGTGCCAGCAGCTTGCGCGGGGGGAGGAACGAGCAGTACTTC
cdr3_length: 17; d_call: TRBD2; v_call: TRBV19; j_call: TRBJ2-3; clone_size: -; cdr3_aa: CASSTPGGSGSTDTQYF; cdr3_nt: TGTGCCAGTAGTACCCCGGGAGGTAGCGGGAGTACAGATACGCAGTATTTT
cdr3_length: 15; d_call: TRBD1; v_call: TRBV5-6; j_call: TRBJ2-7; clone_size: -; cdr3_aa: CASSRMDRVYHEQYF; cdr3_nt: TGTGCCAGCAGCCGGATGGACAGGGTATACCACGAGCAGTACTTC
cdr3_length: 13; d_call: -; v_call: TRBV19; j_call: TRBJ1-2; clone_size: -; cdr3_aa: CASSITGTYGYTF; cdr3_nt: TGTGCCAGTAGTATAACTGGTACCTATGGCTACACCTTC
cdr3_length: 15; d_call: -; v_call: TRBV5-1; j_call: TRBJ1-5; clone_size: -; cdr3_aa: CASSLSGGNNQPQHF; cdr3_nt: TGCGCCAGCAGCTTGTCTGGGGGGAACAATCAGCCCCAGCATTTT
cdr3_length: 14; d_call: -; v_call: TRBV6-5; j_call: TRBJ1-5; clone_size: -; cdr3_aa: CASSGRRGDQPQHF; cdr3_nt: TGTGCCAGCAGTGGTCGGCGGGGGGATCAGCCCCAGCATTTT
cdr3_length: 13; d_call: -; v_call: TRBV12-5; j_call: TRBJ1-2; clone_size: -; cdr3_aa: CASGLVEREGYTF; cdr3_nt: TGTGCTAGTGGTTTGGTAGAGCGGGAAGGCTACACCTTC
cdr3_length: 13; d_call: -; v_call: TRBV30; j_call: TRBJ2-5; clone_size: few; cdr3_aa: CAWTSNLQETQYF; cdr3_nt: TGTGCCTGGACCTCAAACTTACAAGAGACCCAGTACTTC
cdr3_length: 15; d_call: -; v_call: TRBV4-1; j_call: TRBJ2-5; clone_size: -; cdr3_aa: CASSQDLRGLETQYF; cdr3_nt: TGCGCCAGCAGCCAAGATCTTCGGGGGTTGGAGACCCAGTACTTC
cdr3_length: 15; d_call: -; v_call: TRBV6-1; j_call: TRBJ1-3; clone_size: few; cdr3_aa: CASSESQGVGNTIYF; cdr3_nt: TGTGCCAGCAGTGAATCACAGGGAGTCGGAAACACCATATATTTT
cdr3_length: 15; d_call: TRBD1; v_call: TRBV19; j_call: TRBJ1-5; clone_size: -; cdr3_aa: CASSTRTGRNQPQHF; cdr3_nt: TGTGCCAGTAGTACTCGGACAGGGCGCAATCAGCCCCAGCATTTT
cdr3_length: 11; d_call: -; v_call: TRBV10-3; j_call: TRBJ1-1; clone_size: -; cdr3_aa: CATFRNTEAFF; cdr3_nt: TGTGCCACGTTCAGAAACACTGAAGCTTTCTTT
cdr3_length: 15; d_call: TRBD1; v_call: TRBV19; j_call: TRBJ2-7; clone_size: -; cdr3_aa: CASSRGGQGSYEQYF; cdr3_nt: TGTGCCAGTAGTAGGGGGGGACAGGGCTCCTACGAGCAGTACTTC
cdr3_length: 13; d_call: -; v_call: TRBV11-2; j_call: TRBJ2-5; clone_size: -; cdr3_aa: CASSLGSGETQYF; cdr3_nt: TGTGCCAGCAGCTTAGGGAGTGGGGAGACCCAGTACTTC
cdr3_length: 14; d_call: -; v_call: TRBV29-1; j_call: TRBJ2-3; clone_size: -; cdr3_aa: CSVVLVGGTTTQYF; cdr3_nt: TGCAGCGTTGTGCTCGTAGGGGGAACAACTACGCAGTATTTT
cdr3_length: 13; d_call: -; v_call: TRBV6-6; j_call: TRBJ2-2; clone_size: -; cdr3_aa: CASSYNRDGELFF; cdr3_nt: TGTGCCAGCAGTTATAACAGGGACGGGGAGCTGTTTTTT
cdr3_length: 15; d_call: TRBD1; v_call: TRBV6-5; j_call: TRBJ2-7; clone_size: -; cdr3_aa: CASSSPGQGAYEQYF; cdr3_nt: TGTGCCAGCAGTTCCCCGGGACAGGGGGCCTACGAGCAGTACTTC
cdr3_length: 13; d_call: -; v_call: TRBV7-8; j_call: TRBJ1-2; clone_size: -; cdr3_aa: CASSLESTYGYTF; cdr3_nt: TGTGCCAGCAGCTTAGAGAGTACCTATGGCTACACCTTC
cdr3_length: 15; d_call: -; v_call: TRBV11-3; j_call: TRBJ2-1; clone_size: -; cdr3_aa: CASSSGTPPRDEQFF; cdr3_nt: TGTGCCAGCAGCTCCGGGACACCCCCTAGGGATGAGCAGTTCTTC
cdr3_length: 14; d_call: TRBD1; v_call: TRBV6-1; j_call: TRBJ2-2; clone_size: -; cdr3_aa: CASSKTGGPGELFF; cdr3_nt: TGTGCCAGCAGTAAAACAGGGGGCCCCGGGGAGCTGTTTTTT